Listed below are T cell receptor beta chains from one sample, sequenced in a study of T cell changes during pregnancy in multiple sclerosis. Clones were sequenced by immunoSEQ multiplex PCR, and TCRdb holds only the in-frame ones, with some missing. The sample includes just under 100,000 clones, around 93% of them seen just once. The material sequenced was peripheral blood, taken after pregnancy. The receptors stem from a female donor with multiple sclerosis, enrolled in a pregnancy study. CDR3s include the opening cysteine and the closing phenylalanine or tryptophan. The order of the fields is D gene, clone size, V gene, J gene, CDR3 protein, CDR3 DNA. D genes are given only for firm matches. Clone size is not always given. Where it is, it says once, few, many or a class for expanded clones.

-,-,TRBV28,TRBJ1-5,CASSFYRVSNQPQHF,TGTGCCAGCAGTTTCTACAGGGTAAGCAATCAGCCCCAGCATTTT
-,-,TRBV28,TRBJ1-1,CASTSPAGANTEAFF,TGTGCCAGCACGTCTCCGGCAGGGGCTAACACTGAAGCTTTCTTT
-,once,TRBV7-8,TRBJ2-7,CASSQRQASSYEQYF,TGTGCCAGCAGCCAAAGACAGGCGTCCTCCTACGAGCAGTACTTC
-,-,TRBV28,TRBJ2-7,CASSLYGGWAYEQYF,TGTGCCAGCAGTTTATATGGTGGATGGGCTTACGAGCAGTACTTC
TRBD1,-,TRBV7-2,TRBJ2-7,CASSRGDRGIHEQYF,TGTGCCAGCAGCCGTGGGGACAGGGGAATCCACGAGCAGTACTTC
TRBD1,-,TRBV30,TRBJ2-7,CAWSVSGGSPYEQYF,TGTGCCTGGAGTGTCTCAGGGGGCTCCCCGTACGAGCAGTACTTC
-,-,TRBV2,TRBJ2-3,CASSEASLGSTDTQYF,TGTGCCAGCAGTGAAGCGTCCCTCGGGAGCACAGATACGCAGTATTTT
-,-,TRBV30,TRBJ1-1,CAWTLPPPFF,TGTGCCTGGACCCTCCCTCCCCCTTTCTTT
TRBD1,-,TRBV19,TRBJ2-5,CASSIGQGFGETQYF,TGTGCCAGTAGTATAGGACAGGGGTTTGGAGAGACCCAGTACTTC
TRBD2,-,TRBV18,TRBJ2-1,CASSPSTSGSDEQFF,TGTGCCAGCTCACCTTCAACTAGCGGGAGCGATGAGCAGTTCTTC
-,-,TRBV28,TRBJ1-1,CASSLGGGWGLTEAFF,TGTGCCAGCAGTTTAGGGGGGGGCTGGGGGCTCACTGAAGCTTTCTTT